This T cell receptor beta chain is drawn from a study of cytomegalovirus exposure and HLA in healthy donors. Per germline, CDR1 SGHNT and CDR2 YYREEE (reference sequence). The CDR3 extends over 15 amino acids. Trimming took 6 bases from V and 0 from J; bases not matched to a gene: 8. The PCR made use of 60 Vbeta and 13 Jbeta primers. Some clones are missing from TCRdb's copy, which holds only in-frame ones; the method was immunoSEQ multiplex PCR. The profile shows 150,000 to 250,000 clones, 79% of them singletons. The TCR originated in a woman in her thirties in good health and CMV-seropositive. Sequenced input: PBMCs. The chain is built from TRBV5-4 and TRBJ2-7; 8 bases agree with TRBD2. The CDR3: CASTPGGGSSYEQYF. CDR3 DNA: TGTGCCAGCACCCCCGGGGGGGGTAGCTCCTACGAGCAGTACTTC. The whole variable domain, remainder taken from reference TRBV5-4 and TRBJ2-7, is ETGVTQSPTHLIKTRGQQVTLRCSSQSGHNTVSWYQQALGQGPQFIFQYYREEENGRGNFPPRFSGLQFPNYSSELNVNALELDDSALYLCASTPGGGSSYEQYFGPGTRLTVT.